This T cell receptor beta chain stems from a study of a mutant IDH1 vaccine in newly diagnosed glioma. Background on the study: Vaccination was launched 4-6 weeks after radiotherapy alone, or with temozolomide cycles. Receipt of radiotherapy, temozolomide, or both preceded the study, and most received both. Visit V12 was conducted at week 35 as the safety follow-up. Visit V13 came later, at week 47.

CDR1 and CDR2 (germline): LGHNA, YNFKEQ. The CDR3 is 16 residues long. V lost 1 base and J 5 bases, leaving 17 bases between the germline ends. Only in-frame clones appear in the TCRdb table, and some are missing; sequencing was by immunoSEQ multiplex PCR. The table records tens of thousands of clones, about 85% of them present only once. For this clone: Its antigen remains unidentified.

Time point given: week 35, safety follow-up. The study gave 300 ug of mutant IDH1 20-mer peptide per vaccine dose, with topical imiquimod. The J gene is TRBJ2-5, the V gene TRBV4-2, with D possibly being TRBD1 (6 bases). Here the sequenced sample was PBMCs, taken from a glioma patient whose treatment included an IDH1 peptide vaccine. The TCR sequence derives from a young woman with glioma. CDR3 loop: CASSQASRGIGETQYF. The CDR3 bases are TGTGCCAGCAGCCAAGCTTCCAGGGGAATTGGGGAGACCCAGTACTTC.